The T cell receptor (beta chain) under discussion was sequenced for a study of spatial heterogeneity in lung cancer. Study-wide results and limits: Ubiquitous expanded tumor TCRs appeared in blood more at resection than follow-up.

The V and J ends lost 6 bases and 2 bases, in that order; junction bases with no gene match: 4. The CDR3 has 14 residues. CDR1 is KGHSH, CDR2 LQKENI, per germline. As for time point: sample taken at primary tumor resection. Frozen PBMC, nontumor lung or tumor provided whole RNA, which was sequenced unsorted. In this sample, this clonotype turned up many times. Its antigen is as yet unknown. A unique molecular identifier was attached to every TCR cDNA molecule. In TCRdb, the 5' RACE reads were re-called with MiXCR into one record per CDR3 protein. The sample shows around 15,000 distinct CDR3 sequences, approximately 7.5% of them seen only once.

The starting material was PBMCs, obtained at surgery. The V and J genes are TRBV18 and TRBJ2-1; 7 bases match TRBD2. The receptor's source is a female donor with early-stage non-small cell lung cancer. This CDR3 reads CASSPGTTYNEQFF. The CDR3 nucleotides read TGTGCCAGCTCCCCCGGGACTACCTACAATGAGCAGTTCTTC. The complete variable domain, with remaining parts taken from reference TRBV18 and TRBJ2-1, reads NAGVMQNPRHLVRRRGQEARLRCSPMKGHSHVYWYRQLPEEGLKFMVYLQKENIIDESGMPKERFSAEFPKEGPSILRIQQVVRGDSAAYFCASSPGTTYNEQFFGPGTRLTVL.